These 5 T cell receptor beta chains originate from one sample sequenced in a study of cytomegalovirus exposure and HLA in healthy donors. PCR was performed using 60 Vbeta and 13 Jbeta primers. The table came from immunoSEQ multiplex PCR; TCRdb's copy has only in-frame clones and leaves some out. The sample has about 140,000 clones, approximately 80% seen once; the top ten hold under 5%. Sequencing was carried out using PBMCs. These receptors were obtained from a man aged 35 to 55 in good health and CMV-seronegative.

The rearrangement joins TRBV7-2 to TRBJ2-1; 11 bases are a match to TRBD1. The CDR3 sequence is 15 residues long. Germline trimming cut 4 bases from V and 8 bases from J; bases unmatched to any gene: 7. Germline V CDR1 and CDR2: SGHTA, FQGNSA. The CDR3 sequence is CASSYRTGGEDEQFF. CDR3 sequence (DNA): TGTGCCAGCAGCTACCGGACAGGGGGCGAGGATGAGCAGTTCTTC. The whole variable domain, remainder taken from reference TRBV7-2 and TRBJ2-1, is GAGVSQSPSNKVTEKGKDVELRCDPISGHTALYWYRQSLGQGLEFLIYFQGNSAPDKSGLPSDRFSAERTGGSVSTLTIQRTQQEDSAVYLCASSYRTGGEDEQFFGPGTRLTVL.

The chain is built from TRBV27 and TRBJ2-7; 9 nucleotides match TRBD1. Germline lookup yields CDR1 MNHEY and CDR2 SMNVEV (reference sequence). This CDR3 is 16 amino acids long. V lost 5 bases and J lost 0; bases outside the gene matches: 8. The CDR3 reads CASSPPGTGPSYEQYF. DNA of the CDR3: TGTGCCAGCAGTCCCCCCGGGACAGGGCCCTCCTACGAGCAGTACTTC.

The chain has TRBV29-1 and TRBJ2-1; 9 bases align to TRBD1. V dropped 7 bases and J dropped 9; count of bases not matched to a gene: 4. CDR3 length: 11 residues. Germline V gene sequence: CDR1 SQVTM, CDR2 ANQGSEA. The CDR3 here is CSADRGIEQFF. The CDR3, as DNA: TGCAGCGCAGACAGGGGGATTGAGCAGTTCTTC.

V usage is TRBV5-1 and J usage is TRBJ1-4, with unresolved D. Germline loops: CDR1 SGHRS, CDR2 YFSETQ. The CDR3 totals 14 residues. V lost 0 bases and J lost 4, with 7 bases in between. The CDR3 protein is CASSLDLLNEKLFF. CDR3 in DNA: TGCGCCAGCAGCTTGGATCTCCTTAATGAAAAACTGTTTTTT.

The chain is built from TRBV2 and TRBJ2-5; 7 nucleotides match TRBD1. Gene TRBJ2-7 matches the end of the DNA better, so the J call may be wrong. This CDR3 is 15 amino acids long. Per the germline V gene, CDR1 is SNHLY and CDR2 is FYNNEI. In DNA, the CDR3 is TGTGCCCGTTTCAACTTAGACAGGGCAGTGAACGAGCAGTACTTC. Translating it yields CARFNLDRAVNEQYF.